At least ten counts were recorded for the clone carrying this T cell receptor beta chain. V was cut by 6 bases and J by 0 bases, with 12 bases left in between. The CDR3 is made up of 14 amino acids. The germline V gene has CDR1 SGHRS and CDR2 YFSETQ. This sample's TCRbeta library carried unique molecular identifier barcodes. One entry per CDR3 protein, called by TCRdb with MiXCR from the PCR reads. Counted here are a few hundred thousand distinct CDR3 sequences, about 20% occurring once; the ten biggest clones make up 3.5% to 4%. The data were obtained in a study of T-cell reconstitution after alpha-beta-depleted transplantation in children.

V gene TRBV5-1 combines with J gene TRBJ1-1, with TRBD1 as a possible D gene (5 bases). This specimen was PBMCs from the stem cell graft donor, taken from the stem cell graft. The receptor comes from a human donor who donated a stem cell graft to a child with acute myeloid leukemia. The CDR3 nucleotides are TGCGCCAGCAAGGCGGGGCCCATGAACACTGAAGCTTTCTTT. Its protein is CASKAGPMNTEAFF.